This T cell receptor beta chain was recorded in a study of blood T cell repertoires in COVID-19. Study-level information: COVID-19 samples from acute and convalescent phases originated in the United States, Italy and Spain. Sources were T cells, B-cell-depleted T cells, or PBMCs; the material itself was cDNA or gDNA.

Trimming took 5 bases from V and 7 from J; bases not matched to a gene: 4. The CDR3 is 13 residues long. Germline values: CDR1 SGHTA, CDR2 FQGTGA. Original processing methods: Reference gene primers were amplified, and this amplification served to estimate nucleated cell counts. Libraries were prepared by immunoSEQ multiplex PCR; TCRdb keeps only in-frame clonotypes and omits some of them. D and trimming were read from the DNA, whereas the V and J calls and clone size are those reported in that table. Counted here are fewer than 200,000 clones, 89% occurring once; the ten biggest clones make up about 1.9%. This clone was seen only once.

The sequenced material came from peripheral blood. The TCR comes from a man aged 18 to 35 who had recovered from COVID-19. The V gene is TRBV7-3, the J gene TRBJ1-4; 7 bases are shared with TRBD1. In DNA, the CDR3 is TGTGCCAGCAGCCCCCAGGGGGGTGAAAAACTGTTTTTT. It translates to CASSPQGGEKLFF.